This TCR beta chain was sequenced during a study of T cells expressing NK-cell markers. For the study at large: It was sorted CD3+CD56-NKG2C+, CD3+CD56+NKG2C- and CD3+CD56+NKG2C+ T cells that provided the TCR beta repertoires. The study's findings and limits: HCMV specificity of the expanded NKG2C+ T cell clones was not established. In over 5 donors, dominant CD3+CD56+NKG2C+ clonotypes ranked among the top 10 CD8+ clonotypes.

A 5'RACE template switching approach incorporating UMIs was used to make TCR beta cDNA. TCRdb processed the 5' RACE reads again and assigns one entry to each CDR3 protein, with no DNA. This table lists a few hundred thousand distinct CDR3 sequences. As for this clonotype: Its antigen is unknown.

Germline CDR1 is MGHRA and CDR2 is YSYEKL. CDR3 size: 16 residues. Sequenced material: blood T cells: a sorted CD56 or NKG2C T cell subset, CD4+ or CD8+ T cells, or bulk PBMC T cells (not recorded which). The clonotype was recovered from a man aged 18 to 70 in good health. V and J are TRBV4-1 and TRBJ2-7; TCRdb's assignment of TRBD2 cannot be checked, as there is no DNA. CDR3: CASSQEPLDYRYEQYF.